This T cell receptor (beta chain) was observed in a study of shared clonotypes between healthy human individuals. Findings and caveats of the study: Non-shared clonotypes showed lower generation probabilities than clonotypes common to all four donors.

In the case of this clone: The antigen remains unidentified.

Naive CD8 cells comprised CD45RO-negative, CCR7-positively selected cells, excluding terminally differentiated effector memory CD45RA+ cells. The table came from immunoSEQ multiplex PCR; TCRdb's copy has only in-frame clones and leaves some out. Counted here are hundreds of thousands of clones, 90% to 95% occurring once; the ten biggest clones make up less than 25%. After removal of 4 bases from V and 5 bases from J, the junction contained 18 bases not matched to a gene. Germline assignment: CDR1 SGHTA and CDR2 FQGTGA. This CDR3 is built from 19 residues. This clonotype was sampled from a man in his thirties or forties in good health. The chain joins TRBV7-3 to TRBJ2-2; 8 positions match TRBD2. The sequencing sample was made of naive CD8+ T cells sorted from blood. Here the CDR3 DNA reads TGTGCCAGCAGCTCCCAGGGAGGGGGAACAGGACTAGCTACCGGGGAGCTGTTTTTT. Protein sequence: CASSSQGGGTGLATGELFF.